The present T cell receptor beta chain was sequenced within a study of T cells in Graves' hyperthyroidism and ophthalmopathy (dated 2019 in TCRdb). Regarding the complete study: Peripheral blood was sampled at the time of initial diagnosis, prior to any treatment. A discovery cohort of around 100 patients, approximately 45 with Graves' ophthalmopathy and about 58 with stable Graves' hyperthyroidism, was used to find distinguishing TCR V-J signatures. Prospective prediction of ophthalmopathy was tested in an independent validation cohort of under 20 hyperthyroidism patients and 15 to 17 patients who later progressed to ophthalmopathy. The approximately 100 discovery patients were divided at random into training and test sets in a 7:3 ratio. The study also compared thyroid tissue and blood T-cell repertoires from a handful of Graves' hyperthyroidism patients. Following sampling, methimazole starting at 30 mg daily was given to hyperthyroidism patients, and high-dose intravenous methylprednisolone was given to ophthalmopathy patients. TCR Vbeta CDR3 sequencing of 130 to 150 peripheral blood samples (under 45 ophthalmopathy, over 70 hyperthyroidism and roughly 17 progressor patients) is reported in the paper. The research as a whole found: In validation, the model predicted progression to ophthalmopathy with about 71% sensitivity and approximately 72% specificity, a median of about 6.7 months before onset. Sample size was not statistically predetermined, and blinding of investigators to group allocation was not performed. A model built on a 13 V-J signature distinguished ophthalmopathy from stable hyperthyroidism, reaching roughly 88% sensitivity and about 81% specificity in cross-validation and 80%/75% in testing. Most expanded thyroid clonotypes (frequency above 0.001) were also detected in blood, suggesting blood repertoires may reflect thyroid immune responses.

This clonotype came up many times. No antigen is known for it. The record has no base qualities; no much larger clone is one base away. Amplification of TCR beta CDR3 regions was carried out from RNA transcripts. The TCR CDR3 was subjected to a first round of RT-PCR using the HTBI primer set and the Qiagen OneStep RT-PCR kit. Libraries were constructed in a second round of multiplex PCR, after which size selection and purification were carried out. The libraries were sequenced on an Illumina HiSeq2000 using paired-end 100 bp reads. Per the authors' processing: SOAPnuke was used to process the raw data, with reads discarded if the reads contained adapters or uncalled bases, had a mean Phred below 15, or lacked an exact constant-primer or identifier match. High-quality paired reads were merged with COPE v1.2.5, and unique nucleotide sequences were defined as clonotypes. Clonotypes were aligned to IMGT TRBV, TRBD and TRBJ reference segments using MiTCR v1.1. The analysis was restricted to V-J combinations with a frequency above 0.0001, which together covered 99% to 99.2% of the repertoires. A TCS score was defined as the ratio of F50 (clonal expansion) to E x V (chaos), with BLOSUM62-based TCRdist applied between CDR3 peptides within each V-J. Welch's t-statistics and random forest reduced several hundred V-J features to about 13, which were used in a naive Bayes classifier (R e1071). TCRdb redid the processing of the public reads, applying fastp at Q25 and MiXCR, and retained in-frame beta chains. CDR3 protein duplicates are merged, each entry listing the most common genes and DNA. TCRdb's processing, not the authors' own work, is the source of the V and J calls. The sample profile shows hundreds of thousands of distinct CDR3 sequences; 11% to 15% of them were found once. The top ten hold approximately 10% of the sample.

Graves' hyperthyroidism was defined as stable when no progression to ophthalmopathy occurred over 18 months of follow-up. The hyperthyroidism patients were between 18 and 65 years old and newly diagnosed, with a disease duration of less than 2 months. Patients with uncontrolled infections, other autoimmune diseases, pregnancy or lactation were excluded. Diagnoses were established on the basis of clinical symptoms, serum thyroxine and TRAb, thyroid ultrasound, and orbital computed tomography. PBMCs were isolated from more than 9 ml of fresh peripheral blood by Ficoll-Paque density gradient centrifugation. Trizol reagent was used to extract total RNA, and RNA quality was then checked on an Agilent 2100 Bioanalyzer. The germline V gene encodes CDR1 MDHEN and CDR2 SYDVKM. Relative to germline, V is 3 bases shorter and J is 4 bases shorter, with 6 bases between their ends. The CDR3 contains 12 residues, cysteine and phenylalanine counted. Only the CDR3 part of the read is kept: 36 bases, read in frame from the first base.

The sequence was collected from a woman under 30 with Graves' hyperthyroidism. Sequencing was done on a sample of blood. The V gene is TRBV28 and the J gene is TRBJ1-1, with the D gene uncertain. The encoded CDR3 is CASSFIGTEAFF. The DNA sequence reads TGTGCCAGCAGTTTTATAGGCACTGAAGCTTTCTTT. With the portions outside the CDR3 filled from the reference TRBV28 and TRBJ1-1 genes, the complete variable region becomes DVKVTQSSRYLVKRTGEKVFLECVQDMDHENMFWYRQDPGLGLRLIYFSYDVKMKEKGDIPEGYSVSREKKERFSLILESASTNQTSMYLCASSFIGTEAFFGQGTRLTVV.